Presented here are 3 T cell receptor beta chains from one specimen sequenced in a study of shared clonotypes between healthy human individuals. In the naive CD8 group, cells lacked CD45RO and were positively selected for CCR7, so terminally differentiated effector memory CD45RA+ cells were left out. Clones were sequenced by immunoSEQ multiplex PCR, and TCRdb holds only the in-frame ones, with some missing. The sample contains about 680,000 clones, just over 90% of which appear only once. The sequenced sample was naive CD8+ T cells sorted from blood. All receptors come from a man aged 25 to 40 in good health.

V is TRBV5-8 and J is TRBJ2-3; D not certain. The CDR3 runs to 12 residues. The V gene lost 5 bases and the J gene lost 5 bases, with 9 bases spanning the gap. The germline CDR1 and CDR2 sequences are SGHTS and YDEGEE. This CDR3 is CASRTYGDTQYF. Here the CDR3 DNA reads TGTGCCAGCAGGACCTATGGAGATACGCAGTATTTT.

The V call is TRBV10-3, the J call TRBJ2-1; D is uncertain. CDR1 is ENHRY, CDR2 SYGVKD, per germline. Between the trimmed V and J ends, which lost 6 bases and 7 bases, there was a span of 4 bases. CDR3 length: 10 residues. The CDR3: CAIRGNEQFF. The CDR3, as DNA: TGTGCCATCAGGGGGAATGAGCAGTTCTTC.

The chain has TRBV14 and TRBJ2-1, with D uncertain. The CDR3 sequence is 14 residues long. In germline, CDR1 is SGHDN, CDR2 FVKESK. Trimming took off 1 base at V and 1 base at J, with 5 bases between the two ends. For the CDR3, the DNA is TGTGCCAGCAGCCAAGTTAGTTCCTACAATGAGCAGTTCTTC. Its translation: CASSQVSSYNEQFF.